Listed below are T cell receptor beta chains from one sample, sequenced in a study of Ad26.COV2.S vaccination and SARS-CoV-2 variants. Libraries were prepared by immunoSEQ multiplex PCR; TCRdb keeps only in-frame clonotypes and omits some of them. The data show hundreds of thousands of clones, less than 90% seen once. Source: peripheral blood, taken in a trial of Ad26.COV2.S vaccine versus placebo. The receptors come from a person between 18 and 60 years old who received the Ad26.COV2.S COVID-19 vaccine or a placebo. Each CDR3 is given with its conserved first and last residue. The D gene is left open where the match is weak. The size field is filled for only some rows; it gives once, few, many or a size class.

d_gene,j_gene,abundance,v_gene,CDR3aa,CDR3nt
TRBD2,TRBJ2-3,-,TRBV5-4,CASSTSSSGPSTDTQYF,TGTGCCAGCAGCACCTCTTCTAGCGGTCCTAGCACAGATACGCAGTATTTT
-,TRBJ2-5,once,TRBV7-2,CASSKGRLETQYF,TGTGCCAGCAGTAAAGGGAGGTTGGAGACCCAGTACTTC
-,TRBJ2-3,-,TRBV15,CATSRETDTQYF,TGTGCCACCAGCAGAGAGACAGATACGCAGTATTTT
-,TRBJ1-1,-,TRBV2,CASNYGRAGTEAFF,TGTGCCAGCAATTATGGTAGGGCCGGGACTGAAGCTTTCTTT
-,TRBJ2-7,-,TRBV28,CASWGRMGSEQYF,TGTGCCAGCTGGGGAAGGATGGGGTCCGAGCAGTACTTC
TRBD1,TRBJ1-3,-,TRBV29-1,CSVSGQDSENTIYF,TGCAGCGTCTCCGGACAGGACTCTGAAAACACCATATATTTT
-,TRBJ2-7,-,TRBV15,CATSRDRRYEQYF,TGTGCCACCAGCAGAGATCGGCGCTACGAGCAGTACTTC
-,TRBJ2-7,-,TRBV6-2/TRBV6-3,CASSTETEEQYF,TGTGCCAGCAGTACCGAGACGGAGGAGCAGTACTTC
-,TRBJ2-7,few,TRBV6-6,CASSPEGWEQYF,TGTGCCAGCAGCCCAGAGGGCTGGGAGCAGTACTTC
-,TRBJ2-2,-,TRBV27,CASSLGTGTGPGELFF,TGTGCCAGCAGTCTGGGGACCGGGACCGGGCCCGGGGAGCTGTTTTTT
-,TRBJ2-7,once,TRBV20-1,CSASTGGSYEQYF,TGCAGTGCTAGTACCGGTGGGTCCTACGAGCAGTACTTC
TRBD2,TRBJ2-3,once,TRBV6-4,CASKRAGGFVDTQYF,TGTGCCAGCAAACGTGCGGGAGGGTTTGTAGATACGCAGTATTTT
-,TRBJ1-5,-,TRBV25-1,CASSESSWADEWNQPQHF,TGTGCCAGCAGTGAATCCTCTTGGGCTGACGAATGGAATCAGCCCCAGCATTTT
-,TRBJ1-1,-,TRBV7-9,CASSPLRTENTEAFF,TGTGCCAGCAGCCCTCTACGGACGGAGAACACTGAAGCTTTCTTT
-,TRBJ2-7,-,TRBV5-1,CASSLSLTLYEQYF,TGCGCCAGCAGCTTGAGTCTCACCCTCTACGAGCAGTACTTC
-,TRBJ2-7,-,TRBV5-6,CASSVGSRVRQYF,TGTGCCAGCAGCGTAGGTTCGAGGGTAAGGCAGTACTTC
TRBD2,TRBJ2-3,-,TRBV9,CASSALLAGDFLRYAQYF,TGTGCCAGCAGCGCCTTACTAGCGGGAGATTTTTTAAGGTATGCGCAGTATTTT
-,TRBJ2-7,-,TRBV4-2,CASSRGRNEQYF,TGTGCCAGCAGCCGGGGACGAAACGAGCAGTACTTC
-,TRBJ1-5,-,TRBV30,CAWSSKGTQPQHF,TGTGCCTGGAGCAGTAAGGGCACTCAGCCCCAGCATTTT
-,TRBJ1-1,-,TRBV10-2,CASRTSGTMNTEAFF,TGCGCCAGCCGGACATCCGGGACAATGAACACTGAAGCTTTCTTT
-,TRBJ2-3,-,TRBV9,CASSAWGVTDTQYF,TGTGCCAGCAGCGCTTGGGGGGTTACAGATACGCAGTATTTT
TRBD1,TRBJ1-1,many,TRBV5-4,CASSPDRVVNTEAFF,TGTGCCAGCAGCCCAGACAGGGTGGTGAACACTGAAGCTTTCTTT
TRBD2,TRBJ2-2,many,TRBV4-2,CASSQTLAGVGGELFF,TGTGCCAGCAGCCAAACGTTAGCGGGAGTCGGCGGGGAGCTGTTTTTT